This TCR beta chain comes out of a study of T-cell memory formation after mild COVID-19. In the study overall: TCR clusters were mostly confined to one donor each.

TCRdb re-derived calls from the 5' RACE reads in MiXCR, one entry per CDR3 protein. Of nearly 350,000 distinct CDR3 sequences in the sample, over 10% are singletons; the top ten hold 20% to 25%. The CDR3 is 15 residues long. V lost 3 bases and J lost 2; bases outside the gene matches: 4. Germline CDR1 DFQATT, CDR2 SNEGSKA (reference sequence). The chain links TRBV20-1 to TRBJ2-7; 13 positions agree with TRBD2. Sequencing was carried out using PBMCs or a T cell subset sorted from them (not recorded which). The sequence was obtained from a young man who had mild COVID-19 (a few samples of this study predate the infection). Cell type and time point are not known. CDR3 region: CSARGGTSGAYEQYF. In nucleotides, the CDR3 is TGCAGTGCTAGGGGGGGGACTAGCGGGGCCTACGAGCAGTACTTC.